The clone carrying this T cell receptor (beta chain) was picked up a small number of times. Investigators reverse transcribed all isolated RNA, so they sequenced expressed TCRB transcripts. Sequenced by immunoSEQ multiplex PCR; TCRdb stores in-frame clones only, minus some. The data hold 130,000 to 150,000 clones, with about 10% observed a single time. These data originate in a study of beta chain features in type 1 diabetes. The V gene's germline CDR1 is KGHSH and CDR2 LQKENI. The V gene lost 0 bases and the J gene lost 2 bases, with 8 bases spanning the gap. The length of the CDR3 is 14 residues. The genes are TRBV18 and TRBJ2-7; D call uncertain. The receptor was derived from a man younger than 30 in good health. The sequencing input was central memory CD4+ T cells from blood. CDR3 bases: TGTGCCAGCTCACCACCGACGGAGACCTACGAGCAGTACTTC. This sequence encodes CASSPPTETYEQYF.